This T cell receptor (beta chain) was profiled in a study of T cells in Graves' hyperthyroidism and ophthalmopathy. It was RNA transcripts that yielded the amplified TCR beta CDR3 regions. When the TCR CDR3 underwent first-round RT-PCR, the HTBI primer set was used. TCRdb re-analysed the multiplex PCR reads in MiXCR, keeping a single row per CDR3 protein. The table lists 550,000 to 650,000 distinct CDR3 sequences, approximately 14% of them singletons, with about 5.8% in the top ten. Study observations and caveats: Blood held most thyroid clonotypes expanded above 0.001 frequency.

This clonotype was seen a handful of times. The antigen remains undetermined. CDR3 length: 16 residues. The germline V gene has CDR1 SEHNR and CDR2 FQNEAQ (reference sequence). Trimming took 7 bases from V and 3 from J; bases not matched to a gene: 15. Sequencing was done on a sample of blood. The clonotype was recovered from a woman younger than 45 with Graves' hyperthyroidism that later progressed to Graves' ophthalmopathy. This rearrangement joins TRBV7-9 to TRBJ2-7, with 7 bases lining up with TRBD1. CDR3 region: CASTDDRERPYYEQYF. As DNA, the CDR3 is TGTGCCAGCACCGATGACAGGGAAAGACCTTACTACGAGCAGTACTTC.